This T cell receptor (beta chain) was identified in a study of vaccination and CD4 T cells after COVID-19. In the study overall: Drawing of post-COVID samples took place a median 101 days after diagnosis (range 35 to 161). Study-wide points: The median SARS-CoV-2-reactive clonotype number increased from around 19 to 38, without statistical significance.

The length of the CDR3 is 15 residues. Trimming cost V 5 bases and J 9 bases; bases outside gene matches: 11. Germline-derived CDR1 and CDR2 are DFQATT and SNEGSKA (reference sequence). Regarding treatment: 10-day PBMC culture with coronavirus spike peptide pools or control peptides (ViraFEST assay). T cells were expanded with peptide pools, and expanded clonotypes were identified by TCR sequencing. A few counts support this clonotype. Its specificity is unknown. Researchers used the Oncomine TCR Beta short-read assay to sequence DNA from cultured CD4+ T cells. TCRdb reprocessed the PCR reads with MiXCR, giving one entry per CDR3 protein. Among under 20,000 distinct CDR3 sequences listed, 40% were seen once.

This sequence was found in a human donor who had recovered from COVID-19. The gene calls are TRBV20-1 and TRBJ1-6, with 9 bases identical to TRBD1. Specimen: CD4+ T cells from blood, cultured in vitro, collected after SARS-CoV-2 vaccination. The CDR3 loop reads CSAQDPGQGTSPLHF. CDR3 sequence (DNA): TGCAGTGCTCAAGACCCCGGACAGGGGACTTCACCCCTCCACTTT.